Listed below are T cell receptor beta chains from one sample, sequenced in a study of blood T cell repertoires in COVID-19. Profiling relied on immunoSEQ multiplex PCR, and the TCRdb table lists in-frame clones only, not all of them. The sample shows under 85,000 clones, 82% of them seen only once. Input material: peripheral blood. Source of these receptors: a human donor in a cohort sampled during active COVID-19. The CDR3 runs from the conserved cysteine through the conserved F or W. A D gene is named only where the DNA matches it firmly. Clone size is not always given. Where it is, it says once, few, many or a class for expanded clones.

abundance,d_gene,v_gene,j_gene,CDR3aa,CDR3nt
few,TRBD1,TRBV19,TRBJ2-3,CASGPGQGTDTQYF,TGTGCCAGCGGACCGGGACAGGGCACAGATACGCAGTATTTT
NA,NA,TRBV14,TRBJ2-5,CASSFRDFQETQYF,TGTGCCAGCAGCTTCCGGGACTTCCAAGAGACCCAGTACTTC
NA,NA,TRBV5-4,TRBJ1-2,CASSSASSNYGYTF,TGTGCCAGCAGCTCCGCGTCTAGTAACTATGGCTACACCTTC
NA,NA,TRBV28,TRBJ2-7,CASSPPGIYEQYF,TGTGCCAGCAGTCCCCCGGGGATCTACGAGCAGTACTTC
NA,NA,TRBV7-2,TRBJ1-1,CASSLSKGLTEAFF,TGTGCCAGCAGCTTATCGAAGGGGCTCACTGAAGCTTTCTTT
NA,NA,TRBV12-3/TRBV12-4,TRBJ1-2,CASSSVRDYGYTF,TGTGCCAGCAGTTCTGTCCGGGACTATGGCTACACCTTC
NA,NA,TRBV4-1,TRBJ2-5,CASSQDPGAIETQYF,TGCGCCAGCAGCCAAGACCCAGGGGCGATCGAGACCCAGTACTTC
NA,NA,TRBV30,TRBJ2-1,CAWNMGPYNEQFF,TGTGCCTGGAACATGGGGCCCTACAATGAGCAGTTCTTC
NA,TRBD1,TRBV6-5,TRBJ1-2,CASRGTGSQGYGYTF,TGTGCCAGCAGGGGGACAGGGTCCCAGGGCTATGGCTACACCTTC
NA,TRBD1,TRBV18,TRBJ2-6,CASSPRTGGYSGANVLTF,TGTGCCAGCTCACCCCGGACAGGGGGCTACTCTGGGGCCAACGTCCTGACTTTC
NA,TRBD1,TRBV19,TRBJ1-5,CASSTSTGGFQPQHF,TGTGCCAGTAGTACTAGCACAGGGGGCTTTCAGCCCCAGCATTTT
NA,TRBD1,TRBV6-2/TRBV6-3,TRBJ1-1,CASSTQGRQGTEAFF,TGTGCCAGCAGTACCCAGGGACGACAGGGCACTGAAGCTTTCTTT
NA,NA,TRBV9,TRBJ2-3,CASSVKLSSSGDTQYF,TGTGCCAGCAGCGTAAAGTTGTCATCTTCAGGAGATACGCAGTATTTT
few,NA,TRBV30,TRBJ1-5,CAWNPGLGQPQHF,TGTGCCTGGAACCCGGGGTTGGGGCAGCCCCAGCATTTT
NA,TRBD1,TRBV6-5,TRBJ2-7,CASRPDRGPVYEQYF,TGTGCCAGCAGACCAGACAGGGGACCTGTCTACGAGCAGTACTTC
few,NA,TRBV2,TRBJ1-1,CASSQNTEAFF,TGTGCCAGCAGCCAAAATACTGAAGCTTTCTTT
NA,NA,TRBV4-1,TRBJ2-7,CASSRPPGVPFVRLVEQYF,TGCGCCAGCAGCCGTCCCCCCGGGGTTCCCTTCGTTCGGCTAGTGGAGCAGTACTTC
NA,NA,TRBV6-2/TRBV6-3,TRBJ2-1,CASSGVHRRGSDEQFF,TGTGCCAGCAGTGGGGTCCACCGGAGGGGCTCGGATGAGCAGTTCTTC
NA,NA,TRBV6-1,TRBJ2-7,CASREGRTYEQYF,TGTGCCAGCCGTGAGGGCCGTACCTACGAGCAGTACTTC
NA,NA,TRBV11-3,TRBJ2-2,CASSYGGRWNTGELFF,TGTGCCAGCAGCTACGGGGGGCGTTGGAACACCGGGGAGCTGTTTTTT
NA,NA,TRBV7-8,TRBJ2-6,CASSLRDFSGANVLTF,TGTGCCAGCAGCTTAAGGGACTTTTCTGGGGCCAACGTCCTGACTTTC
NA,NA,TRBV2,TRBJ1-6,CAISAGRSSPLHF,TGTGCCATTTCTGCAGGGCGAAGTTCACCCCTCCACTTT
NA,NA,TRBV11-3,TRBJ2-5,CASSLGGDQETQYF,TGTGCCAGCAGCTTAGGCGGCGACCAAGAGACCCAGTACTTC
once,TRBD1,TRBV19,TRBJ1-2,CASSIGGQGSDGYTF,TGTGCCAGTAGTATCGGGGGACAGGGATCGGATGGCTACACCTTC
NA,NA,TRBV6-5,TRBJ2-3,CASSKTGRVTDTQYF,TGTGCCAGCAGTAAAACAGGGAGGGTCACAGATACGCAGTATTTT
NA,TRBD2,TRBV6-5,TRBJ2-5,CASSIIAGGPETQYF,TGTGCCAGCAGTATCATAGCGGGGGGACCGGAGACCCAGTACTTC
NA,TRBD1,TRBV9,TRBJ1-1,CASSLGQAQNTEAFF,TGTGCCAGCAGCCTAGGACAGGCCCAGAACACTGAAGCTTTCTTT
once,NA,TRBV2,TRBJ1-4,CASRDGRGDEKLFF,TGTGCCAGCAGGGACGGACGCGGGGATGAAAAACTGTTTTTT
few,TRBD1,TRBV7-9,TRBJ2-2,CASSRDRGNGELFF,TGTGCCAGCAGCCGGGACAGGGGAAACGGGGAGCTGTTTTTT
once,TRBD1,TRBV29-1,TRBJ2-5,CSVSTPGQGQETQYF,TGCAGCGTTAGTACCCCGGGACAGGGGCAAGAGACCCAGTACTTC
NA,NA,TRBV28,TRBJ1-2,CASSWPYGYTF,TGTGCCAGCAGTTGGCCTTATGGCTACACCTTC
NA,TRBD2,TRBV30,TRBJ2-3,CAASGAHTQYF,TGTGCGGCTAGCGGGGCACATACGCAGTATTTT
NA,TRBD1,TRBV11-2,TRBJ1-2,CASSLIGGRGPQGYTF,TGTGCCAGCAGCTTAATCGGGGGCAGGGGGCCCCAGGGCTACACCTTC
NA,TRBD1,TRBV18,TRBJ1-1,CASSTGQGNTEAFF,TGTGCCAGCTCAACCGGACAGGGGAACACTGAAGCTTTCTTT
NA,TRBD1,TRBV7-9,TRBJ2-1,CASSLWQGAVFNEQFF,TGTGCCAGCAGCTTATGGCAGGGGGCTGTTTTCAATGAGCAGTTCTTC
NA,TRBD2,TRBV6-5,TRBJ2-2,CASRPPGLATGELFF,TGTGCCAGCAGACCCCCGGGACTAGCGACCGGGGAGCTGTTTTTT